These 22 T cell receptor beta chains share one sample of origin, sequenced in a study of cytomegalovirus exposure and HLA in healthy donors. Both 60 Vbeta primers and 13 Jbeta primers went into the PCR. This table comes from immunoSEQ multiplex PCR, and its TCRdb copy is limited to in-frame clones, with some not included. This sample yields 100,000 to 150,000 clones, of which 70% to 85% are seen a single time; 3% to 5% belongs to the top ten. Sequencing used PBMCs. The receptors were gathered from a man in his forties or fifties in good health and CMV-seropositive.

CDR3 bases: TGTGCCTCCCGGAGCTCTGGAAACACCATATATTTT. Its translation: CASRSSGNTIYF. V gene TRBV6-5 combines with J gene TRBJ1-3; D unclear. The CDR3 runs 12 residues. V was trimmed by 11 bases and J by 0 bases, leaving 8 bases between them. The V gene's germline CDR1 is MNHEY and CDR2 SVGAGI.

The V and J genes are TRBV12-1 and TRBJ2-1; the D segment call TRBD2 is taken from the table without a DNA check. TRBV12-1 constitutes a pseudogene. The CDR3 is 17 amino acids. CDR3 nucleotides: TGTGCCAGCAGCTTGGGGTCTACGGGACTAAAATCCAATGAGCAGTTCTTC. Its translation is CASSLGSTGLKSNEQFF.

This chain uses TRBV30 with TRBJ2-7; D unclear. CDR3 size: 14 residues. V was cut by 1 base and J by 3 bases, with 13 bases left in between. Germline assignment: CDR1 GTSNPN and CDR2 SVGIG (reference sequence). The CDR3 DNA is TGTGCCTGGAGTGCCCAACAGTATTTCTACGAGCAGTACTTC. This translates into CAWSAQQYFYEQYF.

This clone was seen more than once but under ten times. This rearrangement joins TRBV28 to TRBJ2-1; TRBD2 matches 12 bases. Trimming at V came to 4 bases and at J to 8 bases, leaving 12 bases not matched to a gene. CDR1 and CDR2 (germline): MDHEN, SYDVKM. The CDR3 has 17 amino acids. Here the CDR3 reads CASSSSRLAGVVYEQFF. In nucleotides, the CDR3 is TGTGCCAGCAGTTCCTCCCGACTAGCGGGAGTTGTATATGAGCAGTTCTTC.

V usage is TRBV6-5 and J usage is TRBJ1-3; D call uncertain. The germline V gene has CDR1 MNHEY and CDR2 SVGAGI. V dropped 6 bases and J dropped 8 bases, with 8 bases sitting between them. The CDR3 contains 11 residues. The DNA of the CDR3 is TGTGCCAGCAGGGCCCAAGACACCATATATTTT. This gives the protein CASRAQDTIYF.

The rearrangement links TRBV30 to TRBJ1-3, with TRBD1 as a possible D gene (6 bases). The CDR3 covers 14 residues. Deletions cut 3 bases from V and 0 bases from J, with 9 bases between. Germline CDR1 is GTSNPN and CDR2 is SVGIG (reference sequence). In nucleotides, the CDR3 is TGTGCCTGGAGGGTAGGGGGCTCTGGAAACACCATATATTTT. It specifies CAWRVGGSGNTIYF.

This sequence joins TRBV19 and TRBJ2-7, with D perhaps matching TRBD2 (5 bases). With 6 bases removed from V and 1 base from J, the gap between germline ends came to 16 bases. The CDR3 covers 15 residues. Germline CDR1 is LNHDA and CDR2 is SQIVND (reference sequence). CDR3 nucleotide sequence: TGTGCCAGTAGGGACTCGCGAACTTCATCCTACGAGCAGTACTTC. Its translation: CASRDSRTSSYEQYF.

The CDR3 bases are TGTGCCAGCACCGCGAGACGCTTGGTAGACGGGAGGAACACTGAAGCTTTCTTT. Its translation is CASTARRLVDGRNTEAFF. V usage is TRBV28 and J usage is TRBJ1-1; D gene uncertain. V was clipped by 7 bases and J by 1 base, with 25 bases between them. Germline CDR1 reads MDHEN; CDR2 reads SYDVKM. There are 18 residues in the CDR3.

This clone was observed a few times. This chain uses TRBV18 with TRBJ1-5; 7 nucleotides agree with TRBD1. The germline CDR1 and CDR2 sequences are KGHSH and LQKENI. The CDR3 runs 15 residues. V lost 3 bases to trimming and J lost 4 bases; unmatched junction nucleotides: 6. The CDR3 spells CASSPQTGPNQPQHF. The CDR3 DNA reads TGTGCCAGCTCACCCCAGACAGGGCCAAATCAGCCCCAGCATTTT. The whole variable domain, remainder taken from reference TRBV18 and TRBJ1-5, is NAGVMQNPRHLVRRRGQEARLRCSPMKGHSHVYWYRQLPEEGLKFMVYLQKENIIDESGMPKERFSAEFPKEGPSILRIQQVVRGDSAAYFCASSPQTGPNQPQHFGDGTRLSIL.

This clone has more than one count but fewer than ten. The rearrangement links TRBV29-1 to TRBJ2-2; D is unresolved. CDR1 and CDR2 from the germline V gene are SQVTM and ANQGSEA. The CDR3 sequence is 12 residues long. Deletions cut 3 bases from V and 1 base from J, with 3 bases between. The CDR3 DNA reads TGCAGCGTTGACCTGAACACCGGGGAGCTGTTTTTT. This translates into CSVDLNTGELFF.

This clone came up a few times. This sequence joins TRBV18 and TRBJ2-7, with TRBD2 as a possible D gene (7 bases). This CDR3 is built from 14 residues. Trimming took 3 bases from V and 5 from J, leaving 14 bases between them. Per the germline V gene, CDR1 is KGHSH and CDR2 is LQKENI. Here the CDR3 reads CASSPRGRGDEQYF. DNA for the CDR3: TGTGCCAGCTCACCTCGAGGGAGGGGGGACGAGCAGTACTTC.

The chain uses TRBV29-1 and TRBJ2-5, with D perhaps matching TRBD2 (5 bases). The CDR3 sequence is 11 residues long. Trimming cost V 4 bases and J 3 bases, with 6 bases left between them. Germline values: CDR1 SQVTM, CDR2 ANQGSEA. CDR3 residues: CSVVGEETQYF. The CDR3, as DNA: TGCAGCGTTGTCGGGGAAGAGACCCAGTACTTC.

J is TRBJ1-3 and V is TRBV27; D may be TRBD1 (5 bases). The CDR3 runs to 16 residues. The V gene lost 3 bases and the J gene lost 0 bases, with 12 bases spanning the gap. CDR1 is MNHEY and CDR2 is SMNVEV in the germline V gene (reference sequence). CDR3 protein: CASSFPRAYSGNTIYF. CDR3 nucleotide sequence: TGTGCCAGCAGTTTTCCCAGGGCATACTCTGGAAACACCATATATTTT.

The CDR3 loop is CASSLDPPGGTRVTQYF. CDR3 coding DNA: TGTGCCAGCAGCTTAGATCCGCCAGGCGGGACTAGGGTGACGCAGTATTTT. This chain uses TRBV11-3 with TRBJ2-3; TRBD2 agrees at 8 bases. CDR1 SGHNT and CDR2 YENEEA come from the germline V gene. There are 17 residues in the CDR3. The V and J ends lost 0 bases and 9 bases, in that order; junction bases with no gene match: 14.

The V call is TRBV29-1, the J call TRBJ1-2, with 9 bases matching TRBD1. The junction had 3 bases not matched to a gene; V was cut back by 7 bases and J by 0 bases. Germline CDR1 and CDR2: SQVTM and ANQGSEA. The CDR3 contains 13 residues. CDR3 amino acids: CSARQGANYGYTF. The CDR3 DNA sequence: TGCAGCGCTCGACAGGGGGCTAACTATGGCTACACCTTC.

The rearrangement links TRBV6-1 to TRBJ1-5; D might be TRBD1 (5 bases). This CDR3 comprises 13 residues. V was trimmed by 0 bases and J by 6 bases, leaving 6 bases between them. CDR1 is MNHNS, CDR2 SASEGT, per germline. The CDR3 loop is CASSEAQGQPQHF. The CDR3 nucleotides read TGTGCCAGCAGTGAAGCGCAGGGTCAGCCCCAGCATTTT.

This clone has just a few counts. J is TRBJ1-2 and V is TRBV4-1; 8 bases are a match to TRBD1. Trimming removed 5 bases from V and 1 base from J; junction bases left unmatched: 9. The CDR3 spans 16 residues. Germline values: CDR1 MGHRA, CDR2 YSYEKL. CDR3 loop: CASSAPGTGHNYGYTF. The CDR3 DNA reads as TGCGCCAGCAGCGCCCCCGGGACAGGACATAACTATGGCTACACCTTC.

V gene TRBV7-9 combines with J gene TRBJ1-2; 10 bases map to TRBD1. In germline, CDR1 is SEHNR, CDR2 FQNEAQ (reference sequence). The CDR3 totals 18 residues. After removal of 2 bases from V and 2 bases from J, the junction contained 11 bases not matched to a gene. The CDR3 loop reads CASSLRGTGALFNYGYTF. The CDR3 DNA reads as TGTGCCAGCAGCTTACGAGGGACAGGGGCCCTCTTCAACTATGGCTACACCTTC.

This chain links TRBV6-1 with TRBJ1-2; no firm D call. The germline V gene encodes CDR1 MNHNS and CDR2 SASEGT. Trimming removed 6 bases at V and 6 bases at J, with 8 bases between. The CDR3 is made up of 11 amino acids. CDR3 in DNA: TGTGCCAGCAGCTACAGCCATGGCTACACCTTC. As protein: CASSYSHGYTF.

This chain connects TRBV4-1 to TRBJ2-7; 7 bases line up with TRBD2. The CDR3 contains 16 residues. The germline gives CDR1 MGHRA, CDR2 YSYEKL. V shed 4 bases and J 1 base; nucleotides not matched to a gene: 10. This CDR3 is CASSRPGTGGSYEQYF. DNA of the CDR3: TGCGCCAGCAGCCGACCAGGAACGGGAGGATCCTACGAGCAGTACTTC.

The chain recombines TRBV6-5 with TRBJ1-4; D perhaps matches TRBD1 (6 bases). Trimming removed 2 bases at V and 6 bases at J, with 13 bases between. The CDR3 runs 15 residues. Per germline, CDR1 MNHEY and CDR2 SVGAGI. The DNA for the CDR3 is TGTGCCAGCAGTTACGGGGGCCCAAGAGATGAAAAACTGTTTTTT. It codes for CASSYGGPRDEKLFF.

This clone has more than one count but fewer than ten. The rearrangement uses TRBV9 and TRBJ2-5, with 7 bases matching TRBD2. Germline V gives CDR1 SGDLS, CDR2 YYNGEE. The CDR3 sequence is 14 residues long. With 1 base clipped from V and 5 bases from J, the junction kept 5 bases outside the gene matches. CDR3 in amino acids: CASSVTGGVETQYF. The CDR3 region has the DNA TGTGCCAGCAGCGTAACGGGAGGAGTGGAGACCCAGTACTTC.